This TCR beta chain was captured in a study of cytomegalovirus exposure and HLA in healthy donors (dated by TCRdb to the late 2010s). Study-wide context: An earlier analysis of about 560 of the donors reported approximately 260 Gb of sequence data and roughly 120 million unique TCR beta sequences obtained from 180 million or so T cells. Genome-wide SNP genotypes for about 65% of the roughly 670 donors were used in a later genetic analysis, which treated that subset as a discovery cohort. Of the roughly 420 genotyped donors, less than 85% were placed in the genetic ancestry cluster associated with self-reported Caucasian donors. An early release covering some 640 HLA-typed donors comprised approximately 290 gigabases of sequencing data and 85 million to 100 million unique TCR sequences. Class I and class II HLA loci were covered by the typing at four-digit resolution. High-throughput TCR immunosequencing, statistical association of individual TCRs with disease status, and machine learning were combined to predict cytomegalovirus infection status. Rather than drawing on any new phenotypic data, the later analysis identified candidate immune exposures from TCR beta sequences and the way those sequences occurred across donors. The study aimed to test whether signatures of past pathogen exposure could be identified by cataloging public T cell receptors. A later analysis re-analyzed previously published TCR beta repertoires from roughly 600 donors and added high-resolution HLA genotyping to study TCR occurrence patterns. Alongside the repertoire data, information on donor age, sex, ethnicity and CMV serostatus was compiled. The study used immunosequencing to profile the T cell repertoires of 600 to 850 subjects and linked those repertoires to cytomegalovirus serostatus. Because of strong linkage in the cohort, a few DR-DQ haplotypes were treated as single units for association and clustering. All discovery cohort repertoires had been generated on a single sequencing platform. In an earlier analysis of a few hundred of the donors, high-throughput TCR beta sequencing was used to judge whether each TCR beta V gene segment behaved as functional or pseudogenic. Typing coverage varied by locus: roughly 629-640 donors for A, B, C, DRB1 and DQB1; approximately 500 for DQA1; over 600 for DPA1; roughly 470 for DPB1. Among 300 to 500 genotyped donors of the cohort, an average of approximately 240,000 unique TCR beta nucleotide sequences was sequenced per donor, of which about 18% were non-productive. In addition to the first cohort of approximately 670 subjects, a separate validation cohort of 100 to 150 different subjects was used.

The receptor library was made with the immunoSEQ multiplex PCR assay. A mixture of 60 forward primers for TCR Vbeta segments and 13 reverse primers for TCR Jbeta segments was used in the multiplex PCR. The CDR3 region of rearranged TCR beta genes was amplified from genomic DNA with a multiplex PCR assay. Amplified TCR beta libraries were sequenced as 87-base-pair reads on the Illumina HiSeq System. From the authors' description of their analysis: A later analysis counted tens of millions of unique TCR beta chains across the 600 to 850 repertoires, and roughly 10 million of these chains were shared by at least two donors. A nearest-neighbor algorithm error-corrected the raw reads and collapsed the reads into unique sequences, merging closely related sequences to remove PCR and sequencing errors. V, D and J gene segments were assigned by aligning CDR3 sequences to IMGT reference sequences. For a sequence to be retained, at least a six-nucleotide match to both a V gene segment and a J gene segment was required. Rearrangements were classified as productive when the CDR3 lacked stop codons and remained in frame with V and J, and all other rearrangements were classified as non-productive. CDR3 was defined according to IMGT convention as the region running from the second conserved V-encoded cysteine to the conserved J-encoded phenylalanine. The earlier analysis of some 540 of the donors excluded any sequence lacking an unambiguous match to a single V gene segment. In an earlier analysis of several hundred of the donors, V segments were called functional above 56.7% productive rearrangements and were called segregating when the between-donor standard deviation exceeded 5%. A statistical classification framework was built for diagnosing cytomegalovirus status from the catalog of TCR beta chain sequences. A later analysis assigned V and J genes by comparing TCR nucleotide sequences with IMGT/GENE-DB human TR gene sequences. In a later analysis, CDR3 sequences and most-parsimonious VDJ recombination scenarios were assigned using the TCRdist pipeline. In a later analysis, each TCR beta chain was defined by its CDR3 amino acid sequence together with its V-gene family, and reads without a unique V-gene family were excluded. As a way to deal with suspected cross-contamination and a sequencing artifact, a later analysis dropped hundreds of nucleotide sequences that were highly shared and had low generation probability. In a later analysis, a clonal expansion index for each public chain was calculated from normalized within-repertoire ranks of inferred template counts. Generation probabilities in a later analysis came from a VDJ recombination model fitted to out-of-frame rearrangements, and those results were checked against IGoR. In a later analysis, TCR-TCR, TCR-HLA and TCR-CMV co-occurrence was scored with hypergeometric tests, and a repertoire-size bias correction was applied to TCR pairs. To estimate false discovery rates, a later analysis permuted the HLA or CMV assignments 20 times. In a later analysis, co-occurring TCRs were grouped with DBSCAN, and TCRdist sequence similarity was added when clustering was performed within HLA-allele-positive subsets. Repertoires with fewer than 30,000 or more than 120,000 public chains, plus five repertoires with anomalous nucleotide sharing, were excluded from co-occurrence clustering. TCRdb mirrors the immuneACCESS table, restricted to in-frame sequences. Some clones are absent from its copies; in checked studies, under half trace to an unresolved V gene, and the reason for the others is unknown. The DNA was the basis for D and trimming; V, J and clone size are from that table. The sample yields approximately 150,000 clones; around 10% were counted once. The biggest ten clones account for approximately 1.8% of the sample.

The V and J ends are trimmed by 2 bases and 3 bases, leaving 12 bases between them. Via the germline V gene, CDR1 is SGHRS and CDR2 YFSETQ. The CDR3 numbers 14 residues from cysteine through phenylalanine. Only the CDR3 DNA stays, 42 bases, in frame from base 1. The sample holds a few counts of this clone. Its cognate antigen has yet to be identified. Base qualities were left out, and no much larger clone turns up one base away. The cohort consisted of 600 to 750 healthy bone marrow donors. At the time of sampling, all cohort members were nominally healthy, though unrecorded immune exposures were likely present. The donor tested CMV seronegative, placing the donor among the 350 or so seronegative members of the cohort. Each donor provided a peripheral blood sample, and peripheral blood mononuclear cells were used for TCR beta sequencing. Genomic DNA was extracted from the blood cell samples with the Qiagen DNeasy Blood Extraction Kit.

Study-wide conclusions, independent of this receptor: An association between a missense DCLRE1C variant and V-gene and J-gene trimming of TCR beta chains was found in a later genetic analysis and replicated in an independent cohort. A later analysis associated about 17,000 TCR beta sequences with specific HLA alleles at a false discovery rate of 0.05. Compared with equally common non-associated chains, HLA-associated TCR beta chains in a later analysis were more clonally expanded and had lower generation probabilities. Broadly in line with IMGT annotations, most TCR beta V segments showed up in productive rearrangements about 90% or about 30% of the time in an earlier analysis of several hundred of the donors. Most TCR sequences were observed very rarely across donors, whereas some public TCRs were present in many individuals. Because HLA typing was missing for some donors at each locus, association tests included only the typed subset. Correlated functional status among segregating V segments might be attributable to linkage disequilibrium, but an unknown experimental factor could not be ruled out. A later analysis found that most CMV-associated TCR beta chains appeared HLA-restricted, with HLA associations seemingly driven largely by CMV exposure. The authors suggested that the approach could potentially be extended to other disease states and immunological phenotypes. The 87-base-pair reads could not distinguish some IMGT-functional V segments, including TRBV6-2 and TRBV6-3, so those segments were excluded. The classifier was reported to diagnose cytomegalovirus status with high specificity and sensitivity in both the original and validation cohorts. Seventeen rarely observed V segments, including chromosome 9 orphons, were excluded from the earlier analysis of about 600 of the donors because counts were too low. A cluster of highly shared sequence variants was judged likely to represent a technical artifact of the sequencing pipeline. In vitro tests confirmed that a few of the cytomegalovirus-associated TCR beta chains recognize cytomegalovirus antigens. A later analysis reported that several top co-occurrence clusters appeared linked to parvovirus B19, influenza, CMV and Epstein-Barr virus. In the study, approximately 160 TCR beta chains were listed as associated with cytomegalovirus. According to a later genetic analysis, donors in an Asian-associated ancestry cluster had fewer N-insertions in productive TCRs than the approximately 670-donor mean. A later analysis found that TCR association rates varied across HLA loci, with DRB1 alleles showing the most associated TCRs and HLA-C alleles the fewest. When HLA alleles, especially DR and DQ, strongly co-occurred, attributing TCR associations to individual alleles was difficult. CMV serostatus was the only immune exposure information available for the cohort. In this cohort, only TCR beta chains were sequenced, and detectable features were limited by the absence of alpha or paired-chain data. The presence/absence analyses assumed that sequencing depth was roughly uniform across donors, and that assumption may not be true. A further reported finding was that TCR beta sequences accurately predicted the HLA-A and HLA-B alleles for most subjects in the first cohort.

The chain is assembled from TRBV5-1 and TRBJ2-7; the best D guess is TRBD2, with 6 bases matching. The sample was PBMCs. This TCR came from a male donor in good health and CMV-seronegative. The nucleotides are TGCGCCAGCAGCTTTACCGCGGGATTCTACGAGCAGTACTTC. Its translation reads: CASSFTAGFYEQYF. Extended through the reference TRBV5-1 and TRBJ2-7 proteins, this CDR3 yields the full variable domain: KAGVTQTPRYLIKTRGQQVTLSCSPISGHRSVSWYQQTPGQGLQFLFEYFSETQRNKGNFPGRFSGRQFSNSRSEMNVSTLELGDSALYLCASSFTAGFYEQYFGPGTRLTVT.